The table lists the clone carrying this T cell receptor (beta chain) with a few counts. Its target is not known. The germline gives CDR1 SEHNR, CDR2 FQNEAQ (reference sequence). This CDR3 has 15 residues. V dropped 1 base and J dropped 4; count of bases not matched to a gene: 2. Every bit of the isolated RNA underwent reverse transcription, so sequencing read expressed TCRB transcripts. Repertoires were generated with immunoSEQ multiplex PCR, while TCRdb's copy carries only in-frame clones and drops some. The sample includes about 160,000 clones, about 9% of them seen just once. The source of the sample is a study of beta chain features in type 1 diabetes. Across the study: Regarding age, gender and cell yields, patients proved similar to healthy donors.

General study results and limits: Within patients, naive, central memory and Treg TCRB repertoires seemed more similar than within healthy donors. Across all four CD4+ subsets, people with type 1 diabetes showed modestly shorter TCRB CDR3s.

The rearrangement joins TRBV7-9 to TRBJ1-5; TRBD1 aligns across 9 bases. The sample taken for sequencing was central memory CD4+ T cells from blood. The clonotype comes from a woman younger than 35 with type 1 diabetes. This CDR3 is CASSLGTGANQPQHF. The CDR3 nucleotides read TGTGCCAGCAGCTTAGGGACAGGGGCAAATCAGCCCCAGCATTTT. Supplemented by reference TRBV7-9 and TRBJ1-5, the full variable domain reads DTGVSQNPRHKITKRGQNVTFRCDPISEHNRLYWYRQTLGQGPEFLTYFQNEAQLEKSRLLSDRFSAERPKGSFSTLEIQRTEQGDSAMYLCASSLGTGANQPQHFGDGTRLSIL.